The 21 T cell receptor beta chains given below trace back to one sample, sequenced in a study of blood T cell repertoires in COVID-19. Profiling relied on immunoSEQ multiplex PCR, and the TCRdb table lists in-frame clones only, not all of them. The table has a few hundred thousand clones, 90% seen once; the top ten hold 2.1%. Material for sequencing was peripheral blood. The receptor source for this set is a woman aged 55-69 years with COVID-19, enrolled during active disease.

This clone was observed once. In DNA, the CDR3 is TGTGCCAGTAGTATAGACTTCAGGGGCAATCAGCCCCAGCATTTT. Its protein product is CASSIDFRGNQPQHF. This chain links TRBV19 with TRBJ1-5; TRBD1 might be the D (5 bases). CDR3 length: 15 amino acids. V lost 0 bases, J lost 2 bases, and 8 bases lay in between. Per germline, CDR1 LNHDA and CDR2 SQIVND (reference sequence).

The chain carries TRBV19 and TRBJ2-5; 8 nucleotides align to TRBD1. Germline-derived CDR1 and CDR2 are LNHDA and SQIVND (reference sequence). The CDR3 sequence is 13 residues long. Trimming at V came to 5 bases and at J to 4 bases, leaving 3 bases not matched to a gene. The DNA of the CDR3 is TGTGCCAGTAGTTTCGACAGGGGAGAGACCCAGTACTTC. Its translation is CASSFDRGETQYF.

This chain connects TRBV11-3 to TRBJ1-1, with D possibly TRBD1 on 6 matching bases. The germline V gene encodes CDR1 SGHNT and CDR2 YENEEA. V lost 5 bases, J lost 1 base, and 11 bases lay in between. The CDR3 runs to 14 residues. In DNA, the CDR3 is TGTGCCAGCAGCGCCTCCAGGGGGAACACTGAAGCTTTCTTT. This encodes CASSASRGNTEAFF.

This rearrangement joins TRBV7-3 to TRBJ2-1; possible D gene TRBD2, 6 bases. Trimming left V 4 bases short and J 0 bases short, with 19 bases between. The CDR3 consists of 18 residues. In germline, CDR1 is SGHTA, CDR2 FQGTGA. The CDR3 region has the DNA TGTGCCAGCAGCTACCCCCCCTCACGGGGGTCCTCCTACAATGAGCAGTTCTTC. Its protein product is CASSYPPSRGSSYNEQFF. The variable domain in full, completed from reference TRBV7-3 and TRBJ2-1, reads GAGVSQTPSNKVTEKGKYVELRCDPISGHTALYWYRQSLGQGPEFLIYFQGTGAADDSGLPNDRFFAVRPEGSVSTLKIQRTERGDSAVYLCASSYPPSRGSSYNEQFFGPGTRLTVL.

The genes are TRBV19 and TRBJ2-6; D possibly corresponds to TRBD2 (5 bases). Trimming took off 9 bases at V and 0 bases at J, with 12 bases between the two ends. The CDR3 length is 15 residues. The germline V gene has CDR1 LNHDA and CDR2 SQIVND (reference sequence). In DNA, the CDR3 is TGTGCCAGCAAGGACGAGGGCTCTGGGGCCAACGTCCTGACTTTC. As protein: CASKDEGSGANVLTF.

This rearrangement joins TRBV3-1 (or the pseudogene TRBV3-2) to TRBJ1-2, with 9 bases aligning to TRBD1. V lost 1 base and J lost 3; bases outside the gene matches: 6. CDR3 length equals 16 residues. The germline V gene encodes CDR1 LGHDT and CDR2 YNNKEL (reference sequence). The CDR3 protein is CASSQALRTGDYGYTF. CDR3 bases: TGTGCCAGCAGCCAAGCCCTTCGGACAGGGGACTATGGCTACACCTTC.

This chain connects TRBV4-2 to TRBJ2-7; 9 bases fit TRBD2. The CDR3 sequence is 16 residues long. The V gene end was trimmed by 0 bases and the J gene end by 2 bases; junction bases not matched to a gene: 5. CDR1 and CDR2 (germline): LGHNA, YNFKEQ. CDR3 coding DNA: TGTGCCAGCAGCCAAGACAGCGGGGGGACCACCTACGAGCAGTACTTC. Protein sequence: CASSQDSGGTTYEQYF.

This clone has just one count. This sequence joins TRBV5-4 and TRBJ2-6, with 7 bases aligning to TRBD1. After removal of 4 bases from V and 1 base from J, the junction contained 11 bases not matched to a gene. The length of the CDR3 is 18 residues. Germline CDR1 SGHNT, CDR2 YYREEE (reference sequence). CDR3 DNA sequence: TGTGCCAGCAGCCCCTCAACCGGGACAGCATCTGGGGCCAACGTCCTGACTTTC. It encodes CASSPSTGTASGANVLTF.

This chain links TRBV18 with TRBJ2-2; D is perhaps TRBD1 (5 bases). The V and J ends lost 4 bases and 0 bases respectively, with 15 bases between them. The CDR3 is 17 residues long. Germline assignment: CDR1 KGHSH and CDR2 LQKENI. In nucleotides, the CDR3 is TGTGCCAGCTCACGATGGACATTTGACGCGAACACCGGGGAGCTGTTTTTT. It specifies CASSRWTFDANTGELFF.

The CDR3 is CASSAYYGQDYTF. CDR3 nucleotide sequence: TGTGCCAGCTCAGCCTACTACGGACAGGACTACACCTTC. The V call is TRBV18, the J call TRBJ1-2, with 7 bases matching TRBD1. This CDR3 region has 13 residues. The junction had 10 bases not matched to a gene; V was cut back by 5 bases and J by 10 bases. The V gene's germline CDR1 is KGHSH and CDR2 LQKENI.

The chain links TRBV6-5 to TRBJ2-7, with a possible D match to TRBD1 (6 bases). CDR1 is MNHEY, CDR2 SVGAGI, per germline. V lost 7 bases and J 0 bases, leaving 13 bases between the germline ends. This CDR3 has 14 residues. The CDR3: CASTAGTSSYEQYF. DNA for the CDR3: TGTGCCAGCACGGCCGGGACATCCTCCTACGAGCAGTACTTC.

This clone was seen a single time. The V call is TRBV5-1, the J call TRBJ2-3, with D unresolved. The CDR3 has 15 residues. Trimming shortened V by 1 base and J by 5 bases, and 14 bases separated the two germline ends. Germline V gives CDR1 SGHRS, CDR2 YFSETQ. CDR3 residues: CASSLIASPGDTQYF. In DNA form, the CDR3 reads TGCGCCAGCAGCTTGATCGCGTCCCCGGGAGATACGCAGTATTTT. Complete variable domain (other parts from reference TRBV5-1 and TRBJ2-3): KAGVTQTPRYLIKTRGQQVTLSCSPISGHRSVSWYQQTPGQGLQFLFEYFSETQRNKGNFPGRFSGRQFSNSRSEMNVSTLELGDSALYLCASSLIASPGDTQYFGPGTRLTVL.

The chain has TRBV5-1 and TRBJ2-1; 7 bases agree with TRBD1. In germline, CDR1 is SGHRS, CDR2 YFSETQ. Trimming removed 4 bases from V and 0 bases from J; junction bases left unmatched: 10. The CDR3 loop spans 17 amino acids. This CDR3 reads CASSPEDRALSYNEQFF. The CDR3 region has the DNA TGCGCCAGCAGCCCCGAAGACAGGGCCCTCTCCTACAATGAGCAGTTCTTC.

V and J are TRBV4-3 and TRBJ2-2; 11 positions agree with TRBD1. The CDR3 length is 16 residues. Unmatched junction bases numbered 4, after V lost 3 bases and J lost 4 bases. Germline V gene lookup returns CDR1 LGHNA and CDR2 YSLEER. CDR3 DNA sequence: TGCGCCAGCAGCCAGGGGACAGGGGGGACCACCGGGGAGCTGTTTTTT. Its translation: CASSQGTGGTTGELFF.

V is TRBV29-1 and J is TRBJ2-7; 10 bases align to TRBD1. The CDR3 is 14 residues long. Germline V CDR1 and CDR2: SQVTM, ANQGSEA. V trimming: 6 bases; J trimming: 0 bases; junction bases outside the gene matches: 5. CDR3 nucleotide sequence: TGCAGCGTAGACAGGGGGCCTAGCTCCTACGAGCAGTACTTC. Translated, it gives CSVDRGPSSYEQYF.

The CDR3 coding sequence is TGTGCCATCAGTGATCCGGGACAGGGGGCGTCAAGTGGCTACACCTTC. It translates to CAISDPGQGASSGYTF. This chain links TRBV10-3 with TRBJ1-2; 12 bases line up with TRBD1. The CDR3 has 16 residues. V was pared by 3 bases and J by 7 bases, with 9 bases of the junction left unmatched. Germline values: CDR1 ENHRY, CDR2 SYGVKD.

For the CDR3, the DNA is TGTGCCAGTAGCACCCAGGGGGCGAGGTATGGCTACACCTTC. It codes for CASSTQGARYGYTF. The chain has TRBV19 and TRBJ1-2, with 8 bases lining up with TRBD1. Germline V gene data show CDR1 as LNHDA and CDR2 as SQIVND (reference sequence). This CDR3 is 14 amino acids long. V lost 6 bases, J lost 5 bases, and 8 bases stayed unmatched.

DNA of the CDR3: TGTGCCAGCAGCCTAACAGGAATGAACACTGAAGCTTTCTTT. Its translation is CASSLTGMNTEAFF. The chain couples TRBV9 to TRBJ1-1; D is perhaps TRBD1 (5 bases). Per germline, CDR1 SGDLS and CDR2 YYNGEE. This CDR3 region has 14 residues. Trimming cost V 4 bases and J 0 bases, with 10 bases left between them.

This clone was seen only a few times. J is TRBJ1-1 and V is TRBV12-3 or TRBV12-4; D is perhaps TRBD1 (5 bases). The CDR3 spans 12 residues. Deletions cut 5 bases from V and 11 bases from J, with 15 bases between. CDR3 DNA: TGTGCCAGCAGTACCCGGGACTTGGGGGCTTTCTTT. As protein: CASSTRDLGAFF.

V gene TRBV27 combines with J gene TRBJ2-7; maybe TRBD2 (6 bases). CDR1 is MNHEY and CDR2 is SMNVEV in the germline V gene (reference sequence). The CDR3 is 13 amino acids. V was shortened by 5 bases and J by 0 bases, with 8 bases between the two germline ends. For the CDR3, the DNA is TGTGCCAGCAGTCAGCGGGCCTCCTACGAGCAGTACTTC. Translation gives CASSQRASYEQYF.

This chain joins TRBV19 and TRBJ1-5; D unresolved. The CDR3 has 12 residues. Trimming left V 10 bases short and J 0 bases short, with 7 bases between. Germline V gene sequence: CDR1 LNHDA, CDR2 SQIVND (reference sequence). The CDR3 coding sequence is TGTGCCACAGGTTATAGCAATCAGCCCCAGCATTTT. This translates into CATGYSNQPQHF.